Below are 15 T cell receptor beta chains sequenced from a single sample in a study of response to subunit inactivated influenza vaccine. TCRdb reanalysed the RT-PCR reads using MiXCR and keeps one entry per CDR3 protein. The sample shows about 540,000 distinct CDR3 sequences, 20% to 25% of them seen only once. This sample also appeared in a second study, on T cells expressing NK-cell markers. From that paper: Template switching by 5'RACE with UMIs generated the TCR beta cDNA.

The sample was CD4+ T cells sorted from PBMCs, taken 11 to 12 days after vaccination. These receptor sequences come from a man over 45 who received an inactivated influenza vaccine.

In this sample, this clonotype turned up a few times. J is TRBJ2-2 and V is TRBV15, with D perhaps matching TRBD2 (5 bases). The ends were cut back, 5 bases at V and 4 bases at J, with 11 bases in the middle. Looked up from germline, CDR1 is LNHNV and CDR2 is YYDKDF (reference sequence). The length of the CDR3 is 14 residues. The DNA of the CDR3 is TGTGCCACCAGCGGCGAGCGGAGCACCGGGGAGCTGTTTTTT. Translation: CATSGERSTGELFF.

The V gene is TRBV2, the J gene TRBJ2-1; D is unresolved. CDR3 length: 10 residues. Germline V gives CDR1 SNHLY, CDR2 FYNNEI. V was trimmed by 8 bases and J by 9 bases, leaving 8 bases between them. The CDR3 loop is CASSRVEQFF. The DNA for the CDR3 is TGTGCCAGCTCCCGGGTTGAGCAGTTCTTC.

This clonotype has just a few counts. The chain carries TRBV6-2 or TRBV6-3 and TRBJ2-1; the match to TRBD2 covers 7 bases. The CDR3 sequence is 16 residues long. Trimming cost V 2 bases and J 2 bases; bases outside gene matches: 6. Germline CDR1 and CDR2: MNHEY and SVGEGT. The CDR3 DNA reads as TGTGCCAGCAGTTACAATCCTGGGACTACCTACAATGAGCAGTTCTTC. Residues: CASSYNPGTTYNEQFF.

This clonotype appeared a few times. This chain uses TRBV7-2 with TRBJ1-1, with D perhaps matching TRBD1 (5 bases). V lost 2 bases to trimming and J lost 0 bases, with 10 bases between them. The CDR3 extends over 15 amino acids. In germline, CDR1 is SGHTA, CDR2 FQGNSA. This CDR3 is CASSLSGGMNTEAFF. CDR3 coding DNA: TGTGCCAGCAGCTTAAGTGGGGGGATGAACACTGAAGCTTTCTTT.

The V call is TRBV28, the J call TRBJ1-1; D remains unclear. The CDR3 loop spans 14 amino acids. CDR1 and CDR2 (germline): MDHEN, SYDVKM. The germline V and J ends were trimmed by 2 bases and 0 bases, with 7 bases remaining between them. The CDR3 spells CASSLRNMNTEAFF. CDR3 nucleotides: TGTGCCAGCAGTTTAAGGAATATGAACACTGAAGCTTTCTTT.

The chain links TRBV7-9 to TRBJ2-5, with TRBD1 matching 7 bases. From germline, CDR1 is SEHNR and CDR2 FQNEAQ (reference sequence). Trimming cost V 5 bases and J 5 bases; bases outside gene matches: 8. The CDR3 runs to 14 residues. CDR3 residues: CASSGAGGRETQYF. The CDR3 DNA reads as TGTGCCAGCAGCGGGGCAGGGGGTCGGGAGACCCAGTACTTC.

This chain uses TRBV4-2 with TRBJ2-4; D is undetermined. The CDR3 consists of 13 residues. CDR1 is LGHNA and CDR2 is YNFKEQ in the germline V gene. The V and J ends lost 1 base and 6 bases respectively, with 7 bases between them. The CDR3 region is CASSQAPGNIQYF. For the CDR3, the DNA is TGTGCCAGCAGCCAAGCTCCCGGAAACATTCAGTACTTC.

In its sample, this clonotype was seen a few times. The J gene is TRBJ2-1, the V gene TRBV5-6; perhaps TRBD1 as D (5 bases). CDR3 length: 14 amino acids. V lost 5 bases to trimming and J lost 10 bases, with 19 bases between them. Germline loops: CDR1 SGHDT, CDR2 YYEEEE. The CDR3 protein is CASSPPGPHREQFF. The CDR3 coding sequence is TGTGCCAGCAGTCCTCCGGGCCCCCACAGGGAGCAGTTCTTC.

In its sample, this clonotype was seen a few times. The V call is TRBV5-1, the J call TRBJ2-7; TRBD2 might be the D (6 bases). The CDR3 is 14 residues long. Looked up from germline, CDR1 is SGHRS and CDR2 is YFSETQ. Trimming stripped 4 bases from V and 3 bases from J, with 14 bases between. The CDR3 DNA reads TGCGCCAGCAGCGTGGGACTGGACCGCTACGAGCAGTACTTC. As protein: CASSVGLDRYEQYF.

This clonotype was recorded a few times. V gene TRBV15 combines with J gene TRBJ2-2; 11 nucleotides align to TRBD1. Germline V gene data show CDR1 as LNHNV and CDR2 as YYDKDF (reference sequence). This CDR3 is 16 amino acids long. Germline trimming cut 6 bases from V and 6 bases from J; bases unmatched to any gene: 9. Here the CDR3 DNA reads TGTGCCACCAGATCTCCGGGACAGGGGGTATCCGGGGAGCTGTTTTTT. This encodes CATRSPGQGVSGELFF.

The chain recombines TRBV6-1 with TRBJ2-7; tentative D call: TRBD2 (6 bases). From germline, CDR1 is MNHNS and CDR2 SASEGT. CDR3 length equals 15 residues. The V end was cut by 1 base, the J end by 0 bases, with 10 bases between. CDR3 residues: CASSEESGFSYEQYF. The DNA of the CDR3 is TGTGCCAGCAGTGAAGAGAGCGGGTTCTCCTACGAGCAGTACTTC.

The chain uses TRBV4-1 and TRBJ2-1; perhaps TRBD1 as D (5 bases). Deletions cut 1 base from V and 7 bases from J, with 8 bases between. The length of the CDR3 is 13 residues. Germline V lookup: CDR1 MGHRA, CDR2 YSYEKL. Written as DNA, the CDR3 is TGCGCCAGCAGCCAAGTTGGGGCAAATGAGCAGTTCTTC. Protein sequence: CASSQVGANEQFF.

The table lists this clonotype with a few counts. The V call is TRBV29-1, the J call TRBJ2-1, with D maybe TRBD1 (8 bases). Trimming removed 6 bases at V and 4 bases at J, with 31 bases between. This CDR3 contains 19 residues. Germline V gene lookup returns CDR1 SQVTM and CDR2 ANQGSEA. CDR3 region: CSVGWTGRAASGLYNEQFF. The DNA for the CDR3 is TGCAGCGTGGGTTGGACAGGGCGGGCAGCTAGCGGCCTATACAATGAGCAGTTCTTC.

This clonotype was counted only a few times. The DNA for the CDR3 is TGTGCCAGCAGTGTTCGGCTGCGGATGAACACTGAAGCTTTCTTT. It encodes CASSVRLRMNTEAFF. V is TRBV2 and J is TRBJ1-1; D remains unclear. CDR1 and CDR2 from the germline V gene are SNHLY and FYNNEI. The CDR3 spans 15 residues. V lost 4 bases and J 0 bases, leaving 12 bases between the germline ends.

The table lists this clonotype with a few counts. The CDR3: CASSGPEFNTEAFF. CDR3 nucleotide sequence: TGTGCCAGCAGTGGACCAGAGTTCAACACTGAAGCTTTCTTT. The chain carries TRBV6-1 and TRBJ1-1; D not certain. The V gene's germline CDR1 is MNHNS and CDR2 SASEGT. Trimming left V 4 bases short and J 2 bases short, with 11 bases between. The CDR3 has 14 amino acids.